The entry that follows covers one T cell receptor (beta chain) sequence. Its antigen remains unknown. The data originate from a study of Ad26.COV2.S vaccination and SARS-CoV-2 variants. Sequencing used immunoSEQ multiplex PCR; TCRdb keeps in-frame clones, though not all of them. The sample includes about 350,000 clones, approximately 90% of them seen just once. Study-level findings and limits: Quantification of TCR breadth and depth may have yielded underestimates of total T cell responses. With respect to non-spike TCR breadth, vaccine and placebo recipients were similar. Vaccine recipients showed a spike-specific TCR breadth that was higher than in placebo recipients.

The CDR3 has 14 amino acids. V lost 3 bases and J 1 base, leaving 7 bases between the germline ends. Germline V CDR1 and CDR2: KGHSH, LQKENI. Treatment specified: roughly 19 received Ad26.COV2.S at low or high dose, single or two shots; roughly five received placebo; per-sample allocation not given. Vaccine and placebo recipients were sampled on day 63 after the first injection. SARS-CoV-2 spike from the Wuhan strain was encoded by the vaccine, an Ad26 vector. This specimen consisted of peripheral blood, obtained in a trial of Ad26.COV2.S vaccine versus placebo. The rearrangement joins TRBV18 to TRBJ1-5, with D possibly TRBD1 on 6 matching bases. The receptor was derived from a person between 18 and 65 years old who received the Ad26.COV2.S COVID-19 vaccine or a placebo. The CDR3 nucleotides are TGTGCCAGCTCACCTCAGGGGAGCAATCAGCCCCAGCATTTT. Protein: CASSPQGSNQPQHF. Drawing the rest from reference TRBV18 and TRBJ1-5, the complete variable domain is NAGVMQNPRHLVRRRGQEARLRCSPMKGHSHVYWYRQLPEEGLKFMVYLQKENIIDESGMPKERFSAEFPKEGPSILRIQQVVRGDSAAYFCASSPQGSNQPQHFGDGTRLSIL.